This TCR beta chain is drawn from a study of cytotoxic CD8 clonotypes in ibrutinib-treated CLL. In the study overall: Sequencing produced an average of roughly 280,000 productive templates and 94,082 productive rearrangements per sample. Study-level results: The clonality went up when patients responded to ibrutinib and dropped back toward baseline at progression. T-cell clonality at baseline went above that of age-matched healthy donors and rose and fell with circulating CD8+ T-cell counts.

As for this clone: Its specificity is unknown.

V trimming: 6 bases; J trimming: 7 bases; junction bases outside the gene matches: 11. CDR1 is MNHEY and CDR2 is SMNVEV in the germline V gene (reference sequence). The CDR3 length is 15 residues. This table comes from immunoSEQ multiplex PCR, and its TCRdb copy is limited to in-frame clones, with some not included. The sample comprises over 45,000 clones, around 52% of which are singletons, and 20% to 30% rests with the top ten. The V call is TRBV27, the J call TRBJ2-1; 8 bases align to TRBD1. This TCR was sampled from a human donor with chronic lymphocytic leukemia. The sequences come from PBMCs, collected at disease progression, from a patient treated with ibrutinib. CDR3 sequence reads: CASSNPRQGRNEQFF. CDR3 bases: TGTGCCAGCAGCAATCCCCGACAGGGGAGGAATGAGCAGTTCTTC.